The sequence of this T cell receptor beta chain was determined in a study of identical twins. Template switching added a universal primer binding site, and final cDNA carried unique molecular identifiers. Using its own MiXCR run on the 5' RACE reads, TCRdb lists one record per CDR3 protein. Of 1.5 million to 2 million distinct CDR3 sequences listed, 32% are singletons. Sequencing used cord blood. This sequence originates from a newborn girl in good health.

Written as DNA, the CDR3 is TGTGCCTGGGGACAGGGGGCCTCCTATGGCTACACCTTC. It codes for CAWGQGASYGYTF. V gene TRBV30 combines with J gene TRBJ1-2; TRBD1 matches 11 bases. V lost 5 bases and J lost 4; bases outside the gene matches: 3. CDR1 is GTSNPN and CDR2 is SVGIG in the germline V gene (reference sequence). The CDR3 has 13 amino acids.